This T cell receptor (beta chain) was found in a study of shared clonotypes between healthy human individuals. Looking at the study overall: The composition of the donors was two women and a few men aged 18 to 49.

Template for every sorted-subset replicate PCR totaled 150 to 250 ng DNA, about 30,000 T cell genomes. The repertoire was sequenced with immunoSEQ multiplex PCR; TCRdb's copy has only in-frame clones and lacks some. The table has about 1.1 million clones, around three quarters seen once. CDR3 size: 16 residues. Losses at the gene ends were 5 bases for V and 7 bases for J; bases not matched to a gene: 12. Germline V gene data show CDR1 as MDHEN and CDR2 as SYDVKM. Sequencing used memory CD4+ T cells from PBMCs. This sample's subset: CD45RA-negative fraction. J is TRBJ2-1 and V is TRBV28; 9 bases are a match to TRBD1. This TCR derives from a man aged 18-30 years in good health. Some clones in this sample may be carry-over from other donors' samples. DNA of the CDR3: TGTGCCAGCAGTATCCAAGGACAGGGGAAGGGGAATGAGCAGTTCTTC. As protein: CASSIQGQGKGNEQFF.